This record looks at one T cell receptor beta chain sequence and its context. This CDR3 region has 18 residues. Unmatched junction bases numbered 12, after V lost 8 bases and J lost 0 bases. Germline lookup yields CDR1 SQVTM and CDR2 ANQGSEA. The data stem from a study of blood T cell repertoires in COVID-19. Study overall: Both acute and convalescent COVID-19 samples were obtained from the United States, Italy and Spain. The cDNA or gDNA used as material had been derived from T cells, B-cell-depleted T cells, or PBMCs.

The authors' processing: For nucleated cells, counts were estimated from reference gene primer amplification. Produced via immunoSEQ multiplex PCR; TCRdb's table is partial and in-frame only. D and trimming were read from the DNA, whereas the V and J calls and clone size are those reported in that table. The repertoire holds about 260,000 clones, around 86% seen once, with approximately 1.5% in the top ten. Sequencing was performed on peripheral blood. V and J are TRBV29-1 and TRBJ2-3, with 15 bases aligning to TRBD2. This receptor was taken from a middle-aged woman who had recovered from COVID-19. DNA for the CDR3: TGCAGCTACCATACCGGGACTAGCGGGGGGCCTAGCACAGATACGCAGTATTTT. Amino acids: CSYHTGTSGGPSTDTQYF.